This T cell receptor beta chain derives from a study of blood T cell repertoires in COVID-19. About the study: Specimens from acute and convalescent COVID-19 originated in the United States, Italy and Spain. PBMCs, B-cell-depleted T cells, or T cells were the source of the cDNA or gDNA that made up the material.

The trim removed 3 bases at V and 7 bases at J, leaving 8 bases unmatched. Per germline, CDR1 MNHNS and CDR2 SASEGT. The CDR3 has 14 residues. During active infection, Seattle patients enrolled and were then monitored through disease. This clone was picked up one time. Original methodology: Estimated nucleated cell counts came from reference gene primer amplification. The table came from immunoSEQ multiplex PCR; TCRdb's copy has only in-frame clones and leaves some out. V and J calls and clone size come straight from that table; D and trimming were deduced from the DNA. The data show roughly 440,000 clones, 88% seen once.

The chain couples TRBV6-1 to TRBJ1-1, with 7 nucleotides matching TRBD1. The receptor's source is a woman between 50 and 59 years old with COVID-19, enrolled during active disease. Sequencing used peripheral blood. The CDR3 sequence: CASSDRQGSGEAFF. As DNA, the CDR3 is TGTGCCAGCAGTGACCGACAGGGTTCTGGTGAAGCTTTCTTT.